A single sample gave rise to the 29 T cell receptor beta chains below, sequenced in a study of blood T cell repertoires in COVID-19. TCRdb's copy holds only in-frame clones and misses some; the assay was immunoSEQ multiplex PCR. The table lists 60,000 or so clones, around 87% of them singletons. Sequenced: peripheral blood. All receptors derive from a man aged 55 to 69 with active or convalescent COVID-19.

This sequence joins TRBV7-9 and TRBJ2-7; D is perhaps TRBD1 (5 bases). There are 13 residues in the CDR3. Germline-derived CDR1 and CDR2 are SEHNR and FQNEAQ (reference sequence). V was clipped by 5 bases and J by 3 bases, with 11 bases between them. The DNA for the CDR3 is TGTGCCAGCAGCCACAGCCAGGGCTACGAGCAGTACTTC. Its protein is CASSHSQGYEQYF.

V is TRBV10-2 and J is TRBJ2-3; 10 bases align to TRBD1. Looked up from germline, CDR1 is WSHSY and CDR2 is SAAADI. J gave up 2 bases and V 3 bases, and 5 bases lay outside the gene matches. The CDR3 has 16 residues. The CDR3: CASSERQGAPTDTQYF. For the CDR3, the DNA is TGCGCCAGCAGTGAACGACAGGGGGCGCCCACAGATACGCAGTATTTT.

The V gene is TRBV6-5, the J gene TRBJ2-5; 10 bases agree with TRBD1. Germline CDR1 is MNHEY and CDR2 is SVGAGI. The CDR3 totals 15 residues. With V trimmed by 0 bases and J by 5 bases, 3 bases remained unmatched. CDR3 region: CASSYSGQGTETQYF. The CDR3 nucleotides read TGTGCCAGCAGTTACTCGGGACAGGGGACGGAGACCCAGTACTTC.

The chain joins TRBV10-3 to TRBJ1-2; perhaps TRBD1 as D (6 bases). The CDR3 sequence is 12 residues long. In germline, CDR1 is ENHRY, CDR2 SYGVKD. Trimming removed 4 bases at V and 7 bases at J, with 10 bases between. The CDR3 here is CAISARGGGYTF. DNA for the CDR3: TGTGCCATCAGTGCTAGGGGGGGTGGCTACACCTTC.

The V and J genes are TRBV6-2 or TRBV6-3 and TRBJ2-4, with TRBD1 matching 10 bases. The V and J ends lost 2 bases and 0 bases, in that order; junction bases with no gene match: 4. CDR3 length: 17 amino acids. CDR1 is MNHEY, CDR2 SVGEGT, per germline. The CDR3: CASSYPGTGAAKNIQYF. The CDR3 nucleotides are TGTGCCAGCAGTTACCCTGGGACAGGGGCAGCCAAAAACATTCAGTACTTC.

This clone appeared a few times. V gene TRBV9 combines with J gene TRBJ2-2; D remains ambiguous. The CDR3 is 14 residues long. V lost 0 bases, J lost 1 base, and 4 bases lay in between. From germline, CDR1 is SGDLS and CDR2 YYNGEE. CDR3 residues: CASSVGGNTGELFF. CDR3 in DNA: TGTGCCAGCAGCGTAGGAGGGAACACCGGGGAGCTGTTTTTT.

The genes are TRBV7-2 and TRBJ1-5; D gene unclear. This CDR3 spans 12 amino acids. V gave up 4 bases and J gave up 6 bases, with 7 bases separating them. Looked up from germline, CDR1 is SGHTA and CDR2 is FQGNSA. The chain's CDR3 is CASSYWSQPQHF. The CDR3 DNA follows: TGTGCCAGCAGCTACTGGAGTCAGCCCCAGCATTTT.

This clone has just one count. The J gene is TRBJ2-1, the V gene TRBV11-2; unclear D gene. The germline V gene encodes CDR1 SGHAT and CDR2 FQNNGV. Between the trimmed V and J ends, which lost 4 bases and 0 bases, there was a span of 10 bases. The CDR3 is 15 residues long. CDR3 nucleotides: TGTGCCAGCAGCTCCGACTCCCGCTCCTACAATGAGCAGTTCTTC. This translates into CASSSDSRSYNEQFF.

J is TRBJ2-1 and V is TRBV18; 14 nucleotides match TRBD2. V lost 3 bases to trimming and J lost 5 bases; unmatched junction nucleotides: 0. This CDR3 has 15 amino acids. The V gene's germline CDR1 is KGHSH and CDR2 LQKENI. DNA of the CDR3: TGTGCCAGCTCACCGGGACTAGCGGGAGACAATGAGCAGTTCTTC. This codes for CASSPGLAGDNEQFF.

The chain carries TRBV5-6 and TRBJ2-7, with TRBD2 identical over 7 bases. The CDR3 length is 16 residues. Germline CDR1 reads SGHDT; CDR2 reads YYEEEE. The junction had 10 bases not matched to a gene; V was cut back by 2 bases and J by 2 bases. DNA of the CDR3: TGTGCCAGCAGCTTTCAGGGCGGGAGTAGAGCCTACGAGCAGTACTTC. It encodes CASSFQGGSRAYEQYF.

This chain links TRBV19 with TRBJ1-2, with TRBD1 identical over 8 bases. Trimming cost V 5 bases and J 8 bases; bases outside gene matches: 7. CDR1 and CDR2 from the germline V gene are LNHDA and SQIVND (reference sequence). This CDR3 region has 13 residues. The CDR3 loop reads CASSPRDRKGYTF. CDR3 DNA sequence: TGTGCCAGTAGTCCGAGGGACAGGAAGGGCTACACCTTC. The full variable domain, rest sourced from reference TRBV19 and TRBJ1-2, is DGGITQSPKYLFRKEGQNVTLSCEQNLNHDAMYWYRQDPGQGLRLIYYSQIVNDFQKGDIAEGYSVSREKKESFPLTVTSAQKNPTAFYLCASSPRDRKGYTFGSGTRLTVV.

This rearrangement joins TRBV30 to TRBJ1-1; weak D call: TRBD1 (5 bases). CDR3 length: 17 amino acids. In germline, CDR1 is GTSNPN, CDR2 SVGIG (reference sequence). The germline V and J ends were trimmed by 2 bases and 1 base, with 20 bases remaining between them. CDR3 sequence (DNA): TGTGCCTGGAGTCCCTCTCTGTCCGCAGGGCCGAACACTGAAGCTTTCTTT. Translated, it gives CAWSPSLSAGPNTEAFF.

This sequence joins TRBV28 and TRBJ2-7, with D perhaps matching TRBD1 (6 bases). V lost 5 bases to trimming and J lost 3 bases, with 11 bases between them. CDR1 is MDHEN and CDR2 is SYDVKM in the germline V gene. The CDR3 spans 13 residues. Here the CDR3 reads CASSAPGDYEQYF. The CDR3 DNA follows: TGTGCCAGCAGTGCCCCAGGGGACTACGAGCAGTACTTC. Drawing the rest from reference TRBV28 and TRBJ2-7, the complete variable domain is DVKVTQSSRYLVKRTGEKVFLECVQDMDHENMFWYRQDPGLGLRLIYFSYDVKMKEKGDIPEGYSVSREKKERFSLILESASTNQTSMYLCASSAPGDYEQYFGPGTRLTVT.

This chain uses TRBV19 with TRBJ2-7; TRBD1 matches 9 bases. This CDR3 region has 14 residues. With 4 bases clipped from V and 7 bases from J, the junction kept 8 bases outside the gene matches. Germline CDR1 LNHDA, CDR2 SQIVND (reference sequence). The CDR3 loop reads CASSTGTGPREQYF. The DNA of the CDR3 is TGTGCCAGTAGTACCGGGACAGGGCCTCGGGAGCAGTACTTC.

In nucleotides, the CDR3 is TGCGCCAGCAGCTCAGACACAGGGTATAATTCACCCCTCCACTTT. It codes for CASSSDTGYNSPLHF. This chain uses TRBV5-1 with TRBJ1-6; the D gene is possibly TRBD1 (6 bases). CDR3 length: 15 amino acids. The germline V gene encodes CDR1 SGHRS and CDR2 YFSETQ. Trimming took 3 bases from V and 4 from J, leaving 11 bases between them.

The chain combines TRBV7-9 with TRBJ1-3, with TRBD1 matching 10 bases. There are 16 residues in the CDR3. V was pared by 5 bases and J by 4 bases, with 8 bases of the junction left unmatched. Germline V gene lookup returns CDR1 SEHNR and CDR2 FQNEAQ (reference sequence). The CDR3 loop reads CASSILGTGVGNTIYF. CDR3 DNA: TGTGCCAGCAGCATCCTCGGGACAGGGGTCGGAAACACCATATATTTT.

This clone was counted a few times. V usage is TRBV19 and J usage is TRBJ1-2, with 7 bases identical to TRBD1. CDR3 length equals 14 residues. Germline V gene lookup returns CDR1 LNHDA and CDR2 SQIVND (reference sequence). J lost 2 bases, V lost 7 bases, and 7 bases had no gene match. DNA of the CDR3: TGTGCCAGTACCAAAGGGACAGAGAACTATGGCTACACCTTC. Translation: CASTKGTENYGYTF.

The J gene is TRBJ1-2, the V gene TRBV28; D gene ambiguous. CDR1 is MDHEN, CDR2 SYDVKM, per germline. With 4 bases removed from V and 4 bases from J, the gap between germline ends came to 10 bases. This CDR3 spans 13 amino acids. The CDR3 spells CASSSGKGYGYTF. CDR3 nucleotides: TGTGCCAGCAGTTCCGGGAAGGGCTATGGCTACACCTTC.

Only one count was recorded for this clone. The chain combines TRBV3-1 (or the pseudogene TRBV3-2) with TRBJ1-5; D uncertain. CDR1 and CDR2 from the germline V gene are LGHDT and YNNKEL (reference sequence). This CDR3 is 13 amino acids long. Trimming stripped 3 bases from V and 3 bases from J, with 6 bases between. The CDR3 sequence: CASSQFNNQPQHF. CDR3 nucleotide sequence: TGTGCCAGCAGCCAGTTCAACAATCAGCCCCAGCATTTT.

The chain is built from TRBV28 and TRBJ2-1; 12 bases fit TRBD2. This CDR3 spans 17 amino acids. Trimming at V came to 5 bases and at J to 3 bases, leaving 8 bases not matched to a gene. Germline V gene lookup returns CDR1 MDHEN and CDR2 SYDVKM. CDR3 amino acids: CASSPSGGGRFYNEQFF. The CDR3 DNA reads TGTGCCAGCAGTCCTAGCGGGGGGGGACGCTTCTACAATGAGCAGTTCTTC.

The chain has TRBV7-9 and TRBJ1-2, with D tentatively TRBD1 (5 bases). CDR3 size: 12 residues. Trimming removed 3 bases from V and 8 bases from J, with 10 bases in between. The germline gives CDR1 SEHNR, CDR2 FQNEAQ (reference sequence). The DNA for the CDR3 is TGTGCCAGCAGCTTTAGGGGTAAAGGCTACACCTTC. Translated: CASSFRGKGYTF.

The chain recombines TRBV5-8 with TRBJ1-5; 9 nucleotides match TRBD1. Germline V gene lookup returns CDR1 SGHTS and CDR2 YDEGEE. Trimming at V came to 0 bases and at J to 3 bases, leaving 7 bases not matched to a gene. The CDR3 runs to 17 residues. CDR3 loop: CASSLEIGTGPNQPQHF. As DNA, the CDR3 is TGTGCCAGCAGCTTGGAAATAGGGACAGGGCCCAATCAGCCCCAGCATTTT.

This clone appeared a few times. This rearrangement joins TRBV5-6 to TRBJ1-5; D gene ambiguous. V was shortened by 5 bases and J by 2 bases, with 11 bases between the two germline ends. Looked up from germline, CDR1 is SGHDT and CDR2 is YYEEEE. The CDR3 has 14 residues. The CDR3 here is CASRSSGGNQPQHF. For the CDR3, the DNA is TGTGCCAGCAGATCCTCGGGAGGCAATCAGCCCCAGCATTTT.

The chain couples TRBV3-1 (or the pseudogene TRBV3-2) to TRBJ2-7, with a weak D call TRBD1 (5 bases). Germline V gives CDR1 LGHDT, CDR2 YNNKEL (reference sequence). Trimming left V 0 bases short and J 2 bases short, with 14 bases between. This CDR3 region has 16 residues. CDR3: CASSQDMVPGPYEQYF. DNA for the CDR3: TGTGCCAGCAGCCAAGATATGGTGCCAGGGCCCTACGAGCAGTACTTC.

The chain links TRBV18 to TRBJ1-1, with D possibly TRBD1 on 6 matching bases. V lost 3 bases to trimming and J lost 4 bases, with 18 bases between them. The CDR3 has 16 amino acids. Germline V CDR1 and CDR2: KGHSH, LQKENI. The CDR3 DNA is TGTGCCAGCTCACCGACAGGAAAAAACATCTTCACTGAAGCTTTCTTT. Encoded protein: CASSPTGKNIFTEAFF.

This chain links TRBV6-1 with TRBJ1-1; perhaps TRBD1 as D (5 bases). The CDR3 length is 14 residues. Germline values: CDR1 MNHNS, CDR2 SASEGT. Trimming shortened V by 2 bases and J by 4 bases, and 11 bases separated the two germline ends. The CDR3 spells CASSEPGFLTEAFF. The CDR3 DNA reads TGTGCCAGCAGTGAACCAGGGTTTCTCACTGAAGCTTTCTTT.

V is TRBV4-2 and J is TRBJ1-2, with D possibly matching TRBD1 (5 bases). Germline V gene sequence: CDR1 LGHNA, CDR2 YNFKEQ. With 4 bases removed from V and 6 bases from J, the gap between germline ends came to 12 bases. The CDR3 contains 13 residues. CDR3 nucleotides: TGTGCCAGCAGCCCTCAGGGAAACGATGGCTACACCTTC. It specifies CASSPQGNDGYTF.

This sequence joins TRBV7-3 and TRBJ2-3; 10 bases are a match to TRBD2. This CDR3 has 17 residues. Trimming cost V 2 bases and J 2 bases; bases outside gene matches: 7. Germline CDR1 reads SGHTA; CDR2 reads FQGTGA. The CDR3 nucleotides read TGTGCCAGCAGCTTATGGGCTAGCGGGAGTTCCACAGATACGCAGTATTTT. It is translated as CASSLWASGSSTDTQYF.

The sample holds one count of this clone. The chain combines TRBV2 with TRBJ2-5; the match to TRBD2 covers 9 bases. The CDR3 loop spans 16 amino acids. Germline V gene lookup returns CDR1 SNHLY and CDR2 FYNNEI. Trimming removed 1 base from V and 2 bases from J; junction bases left unmatched: 5. This CDR3 reads CASSEGLAGIQETQYF. CDR3 sequence (DNA): TGTGCCAGCAGTGAAGGCCTAGCGGGGATACAAGAGACCCAGTACTTC.